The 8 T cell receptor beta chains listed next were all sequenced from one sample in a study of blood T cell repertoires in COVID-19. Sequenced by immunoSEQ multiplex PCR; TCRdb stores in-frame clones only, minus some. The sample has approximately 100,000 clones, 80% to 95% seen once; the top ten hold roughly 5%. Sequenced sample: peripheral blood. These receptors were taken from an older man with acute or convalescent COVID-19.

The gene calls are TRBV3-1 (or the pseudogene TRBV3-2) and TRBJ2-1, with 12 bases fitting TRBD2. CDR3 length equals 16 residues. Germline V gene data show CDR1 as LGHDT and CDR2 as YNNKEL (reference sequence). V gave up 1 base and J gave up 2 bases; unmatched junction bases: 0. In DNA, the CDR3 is TGTGCCAGCAGCCAAGGGACTAGCGGGACCTACAATGAGCAGTTCTTC. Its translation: CASSQGTSGTYNEQFF.

CDR3: CASIATGANTEAFF. For the CDR3, the DNA is TGTGCCAGCATCGCGACAGGGGCAAACACTGAAGCTTTCTTT. V gene TRBV2 combines with J gene TRBJ1-1; 8 bases agree with TRBD1. The junction had 6 bases not matched to a gene; V was cut back by 7 bases and J by 2 bases. The CDR3 is 14 residues long. Germline V CDR1 and CDR2: SNHLY, FYNNEI. Full variable domain (missing parts from reference TRBV2 and TRBJ1-1): EPEVTQTPSHQVTQMGQEVILRCVPISNHLYFYWYRQILGQKVEFLVSFYNNEISEKSEIFDDQFSVERPDGSNFTLKIRSTKLEDSAMYFCASIATGANTEAFFGQGTRLTVV.

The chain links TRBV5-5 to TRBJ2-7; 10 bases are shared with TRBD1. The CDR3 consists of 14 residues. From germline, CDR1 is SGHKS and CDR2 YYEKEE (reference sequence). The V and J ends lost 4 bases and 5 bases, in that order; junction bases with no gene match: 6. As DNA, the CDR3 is TGTGCCAGCAGCAAAGGGACAGGGGAGGACGAGCAGTACTTC. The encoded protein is CASSKGTGEDEQYF.

This CDR3 reads CASSSLRGGNTEAFF. The CDR3 DNA is TGTGCCAGCAGCTCCCTTAGGGGGGGGAACACTGAAGCTTTCTTT. The chain is built from TRBV11-3 and TRBJ1-1; a weak D match, TRBD1 (6 bases). There are 15 residues in the CDR3. From germline, CDR1 is SGHNT and CDR2 YENEEA. The ends were cut back, 4 bases at V and 1 base at J, with 13 bases in the middle.

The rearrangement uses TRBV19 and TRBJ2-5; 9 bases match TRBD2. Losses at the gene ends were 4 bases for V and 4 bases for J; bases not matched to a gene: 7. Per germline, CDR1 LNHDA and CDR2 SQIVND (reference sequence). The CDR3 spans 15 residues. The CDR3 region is CASSRTGTSRETQYF. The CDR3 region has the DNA TGTGCCAGTAGTAGGACCGGGACTAGCAGAGAGACCCAGTACTTC. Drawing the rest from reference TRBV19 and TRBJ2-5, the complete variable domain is DGGITQSPKYLFRKEGQNVTLSCEQNLNHDAMYWYRQDPGQGLRLIYYSQIVNDFQKGDIAEGYSVSREKKESFPLTVTSAQKNPTAFYLCASSRTGTSRETQYFGPGTRLLVL.

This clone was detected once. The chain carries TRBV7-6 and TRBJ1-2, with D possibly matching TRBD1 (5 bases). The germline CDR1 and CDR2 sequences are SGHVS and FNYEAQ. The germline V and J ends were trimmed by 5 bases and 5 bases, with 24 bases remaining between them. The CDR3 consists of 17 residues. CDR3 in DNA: TGTGCCAGCAGCCCCCAGAGCCCAGGGTCGAGTTGGTATGGCTACACCTTC. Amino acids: CASSPQSPGSSWYGYTF.

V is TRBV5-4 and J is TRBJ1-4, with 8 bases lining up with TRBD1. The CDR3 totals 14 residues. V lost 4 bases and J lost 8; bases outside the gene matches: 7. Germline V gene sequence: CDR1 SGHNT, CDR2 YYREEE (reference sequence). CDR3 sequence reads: CASSRTGFDEKLFF. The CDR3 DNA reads TGTGCCAGCAGCCGGACAGGGTTTGACGAAAAACTGTTTTTT.

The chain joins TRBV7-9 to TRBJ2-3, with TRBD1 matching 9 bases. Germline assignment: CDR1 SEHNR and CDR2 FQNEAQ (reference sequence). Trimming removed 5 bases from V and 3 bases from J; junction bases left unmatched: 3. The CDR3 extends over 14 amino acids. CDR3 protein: CASSHRGLTDTQYF. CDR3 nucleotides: TGTGCCAGCAGCCACAGGGGGCTGACAGATACGCAGTATTTT.